This TCR beta chain derives from a study of blood T cell repertoires in COVID-19. About the study: PBMCs, B-cell-depleted T cells, or T cells provided the cDNA or gDNA that made up the material.

This table comes from immunoSEQ multiplex PCR, and its TCRdb copy is limited to in-frame clones, with some not included. This table holds fewer than 150,000 clones, around 85% found once. The CDR3 covers 16 residues. Trimming took 3 bases from V and 0 from J, leaving 9 bases between them. Germline CDR1 LNHDA, CDR2 SQIVND (reference sequence). This clonotype originated in a human donor in a cohort sampled during active COVID-19. The sequencing sample was made of peripheral blood. The V call is TRBV19, the J call TRBJ1-6; the D is unclear. The CDR3 DNA reads as TGTGCCAGTAGTATCACTTCGAGCTCCTATAATTCACCCCTCCACTTT. Translation: CASSITSSSYNSPLHF.